These 11 T cell receptor beta chains share one sample of origin, sequenced in a study of blood T cell repertoires in COVID-19. Sequenced by immunoSEQ multiplex PCR; TCRdb stores in-frame clones only, minus some. The sample has about 86,000 clones, roughly four fifths seen once. Specimen: peripheral blood. The source of these receptors is a woman aged 80 or older with acute or convalescent COVID-19.

This clone was seen once. V usage is TRBV2 and J usage is TRBJ2-3; tentatively, D is TRBD1 (5 bases). Per germline, CDR1 SNHLY and CDR2 FYNNEI. V was trimmed by 6 bases and J by 4 bases, leaving 11 bases between them. The CDR3 length is 13 residues. The CDR3 sequence: CASRTRVSDTQYF. The CDR3 DNA is TGTGCCAGCAGAACCAGGGTTTCAGATACGCAGTATTTT.

The chain couples TRBV29-1 to TRBJ2-5; maybe TRBD2 (7 bases). V dropped 8 bases and J dropped 5 bases, with 24 bases sitting between them. CDR3 length: 15 amino acids. Germline V CDR1 and CDR2: SQVTM, ANQGSEA. The CDR3 sequence: CSSWGGGSQGETQYF. The DNA for the CDR3 is TGCAGCTCCTGGGGGGGCGGATCCCAGGGGGAGACCCAGTACTTC.

This chain joins TRBV20-1 and TRBJ1-1; D is unresolved. This CDR3 is 13 amino acids long. V gave up 3 bases and J gave up 3 bases, with 11 bases separating them. Per the germline V gene, CDR1 is DFQATT and CDR2 is SNEGSKA (reference sequence). The DNA for the CDR3 is TGCAGTGCTAGTCGGGGTTCAGACACTGAAGCTTTCTTT. This sequence encodes CSASRGSDTEAFF.

The V and J genes are TRBV2 and TRBJ2-7, with D unclear. Germline V gives CDR1 SNHLY, CDR2 FYNNEI. The CDR3 is 12 residues long. Trimming removed 0 bases at V and 4 bases at J, with 4 bases between. The chain's CDR3 is CASSEAAYEQYF. CDR3 nucleotides: TGTGCCAGCAGTGAAGCGGCATACGAGCAGTACTTC.

This chain links TRBV7-8 with TRBJ1-6; 7 bases align to TRBD1. Germline CDR1 reads SGHVS; CDR2 reads FQNEAQ. The CDR3 covers 14 residues. With V trimmed by 5 bases and J by 5 bases, 3 bases remained unmatched. CDR3 in amino acids: CASSDGQDNSPLHF. The DNA of the CDR3 is TGTGCCAGCAGCGACGGACAGGATAATTCACCCCTCCACTTT. The full variable domain, its missing parts supplied by reference TRBV7-8 and TRBJ1-6, is GAGVSQSPRYKVAKRGQDVALRCDPISGHVSLFWYQQALGQGPEFLTYFQNEAQLDKSGLPSDRFFAERPEGSVSTLKIQRTQQEDSAVYLCASSDGQDNSPLHFGNGTRLTVT.

This chain links TRBV7-9 with TRBJ2-3; TRBD2 is a possible D gene (7 bases). Germline CDR1 and CDR2: SEHNR and FQNEAQ (reference sequence). The CDR3 covers 15 residues. The ends were cut back, 0 bases at V and 2 bases at J, with 9 bases in the middle. The CDR3 loop reads CASSLARGLTDTQYF. CDR3 nucleotides: TGTGCCAGCAGCTTAGCGCGGGGGCTCACAGATACGCAGTATTTT.

This chain joins TRBV28 and TRBJ2-1; no definite D call. CDR1 is MDHEN, CDR2 SYDVKM, per germline. The CDR3 sequence is 14 residues long. V was cut by 7 bases and J by 5 bases, with 15 bases left in between. The CDR3 loop is CASKDTAPNNEQFF. The CDR3 DNA is TGTGCCAGCAAAGACACGGCACCTAACAATGAGCAGTTCTTC.

The chain uses TRBV24-1 and TRBJ2-3, with 7 bases fitting TRBD2. This CDR3 has 16 residues. The V gene end was trimmed by 3 bases and the J gene end by 1 base; junction bases not matched to a gene: 6. Germline CDR1 KGHDR, CDR2 SFDVKD. Written as DNA, the CDR3 is TGTGCCACCAGTGATCCCGGACTAGACGGCACAGATACGCAGTATTTT. It codes for CATSDPGLDGTDTQYF.

This clone appeared a single time. V gene TRBV15 combines with J gene TRBJ2-5; 8 nucleotides line up with TRBD2. Germline V gives CDR1 LNHNV, CDR2 YYDKDF (reference sequence). V gave up 0 bases and J gave up 7 bases; unmatched junction bases: 16. This CDR3 contains 18 residues. The CDR3 DNA is TGTGCCACCAGCAGAGATGTTCCGGGACTAGGGGATCGGGGGACCCAGTACTTC. Amino acids: CATSRDVPGLGDRGTQYF.

This clone was seen just once. V gene TRBV12-3 or TRBV12-4 combines with J gene TRBJ1-4; 7 positions match TRBD1. The CDR3 runs to 13 residues. V was pared by 10 bases and J by 4 bases, with 6 bases of the junction left unmatched. The CDR3 DNA reads TGTGCCATCGGGACAGAGGGTAATGAAAAACTGTTTTTT. Translation: CAIGTEGNEKLFF.

V usage is TRBV3-1 (or the pseudogene TRBV3-2) and J usage is TRBJ1-1, with TRBD1 as a possible D gene (6 bases). Germline CDR1 LGHDT, CDR2 YNNKEL (reference sequence). This CDR3 is built from 14 residues. Trimming cost V 4 bases and J 1 base, with 10 bases left between them. This CDR3 is CASSLQGQNTEAFF. For the CDR3, the DNA is TGTGCCAGCAGCCTACAGGGTCAGAACACTGAAGCTTTCTTT.